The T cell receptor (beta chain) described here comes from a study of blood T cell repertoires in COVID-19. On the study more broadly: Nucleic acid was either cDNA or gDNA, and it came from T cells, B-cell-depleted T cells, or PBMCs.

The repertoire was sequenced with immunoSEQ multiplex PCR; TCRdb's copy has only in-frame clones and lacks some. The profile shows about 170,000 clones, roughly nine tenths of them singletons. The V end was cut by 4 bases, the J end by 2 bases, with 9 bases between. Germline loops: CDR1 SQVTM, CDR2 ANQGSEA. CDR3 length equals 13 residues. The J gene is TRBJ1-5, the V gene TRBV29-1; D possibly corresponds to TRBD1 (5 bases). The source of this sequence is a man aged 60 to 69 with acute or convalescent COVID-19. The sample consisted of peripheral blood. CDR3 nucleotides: TGCAGCGTTGTGGGAGGGGGCAATCAGCCCCAGCATTTT. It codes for CSVVGGGNQPQHF.